The sequence of this TCR beta chain was determined in a study of early T cells in non-severe SARS-CoV-2 infection. This CDR3 is built from 13 residues. V was shortened by 5 bases and J by 10 bases, with 18 bases between the two germline ends. CDR1 and CDR2 from the germline V gene are DFQATT and SNEGSKA (reference sequence). Individual cDNA molecules were tagged with unique molecular identifiers, the study reported. TCRdb itself ran the 5' RACE reads through MiXCR, one entry per CDR3 protein. There are about 56,000 distinct CDR3 sequences in the sample; under 12% occur only once, and 6.5% lies in the top ten. This clonotype has a count of ten or more.

This sequence originates from an adult who was a healthcare worker with PCR-confirmed SARS-CoV-2 infection or an uninfected control (not recorded which). Sequenced: whole blood. The chain is built from TRBV20-1 and TRBJ2-1; the D gene is possibly TRBD2 (6 bases). The CDR3 loop is CSAPPGDSGEQFF. The CDR3 DNA sequence: TGCAGTGCTCCCCCGGGGGATAGCGGAGAGCAGTTCTTC.